The following is a TCR beta chain sequence with its context. Antigen unknown. This sample was taken from a study of T cell responses to AZD1222 COVID-19 vaccine. The wider study: Pooled samples include second doses given at about 4 or 12 weeks. General study findings and limits: Spike-wide vaccine-associated CD4 TCRs dominated at 160-218 and 743-854. An increase in Spike-specific TCR breadth and depth was observed after two AZD1222 doses.

Here immunoSEQ multiplex PCR was the method, and the copy in TCRdb shows in-frame clones only, minus some. The table has around 58,000 clones, approximately 79% seen once. V was shortened by 5 bases and J by 5 bases, with 18 bases between the two germline ends. The CDR3 is 15 amino acids. From germline, CDR1 is MNHNS and CDR2 SASEGT. The chain has TRBV6-1 and TRBJ2-5; tentative D call: TRBD2 (5 bases). The receptor was isolated from an adult in good health. The specimen comprised peripheral blood, sampled on day 0 of AZD1222 vaccination. The CDR3 here is CASSHYLDTGETQYF. The CDR3 DNA sequence: TGTGCCAGCAGTCACTATTTAGACACGGGGGAGACCCAGTACTTC.